These T cell receptor beta chains were read from a single sample in a study of blood T cell repertoires in COVID-19. Measured with immunoSEQ multiplex PCR; TCRdb has only the in-frame clones, and not every one. Of about 59,000 clones detected, 70% to 80% appear once; the ten largest clones hold over 9.5%. Material for sequencing was peripheral blood. The receptors derive from an elderly man with acute or convalescent COVID-19. The CDR3 runs from the conserved cysteine through the conserved F or W. A D gene is named only where the DNA matches it firmly.

>TRBV12-5|TRBJ2-5|TRBD2
TGTGCTAGTGGTTCCGGGACTAGCGGGGGGGAGGCCCAGTACTTC
CASGSGTSGGEAQYF
>TRBV3-1/TRBV3-2|TRBJ1-5|TRBD1
TGTGCCAGCAGCCCCGACAGGGAGGTAGGTCAGCCCCAGCATTTT
CASSPDREVGQPQHF
>TRBV11-3|TRBJ2-1|.
TGTGCCAGCAGCTTGGGCCAGGGAATTTTCAATGAGCAGTTCTTC
CASSLGQGIFNEQFF
>TRBV7-8|TRBJ1-5|.
TGTGCCAGCAGCACCGCGAGGGGGGACTATAGCAATCAGCCCCAGCATTTT
CASSTARGDYSNQPQHF
>TRBV5-1|TRBJ2-3|.
TGCGCCAGCAGTCAACAGGGACCAGCTAGCACAGATACGCAGTATTTT
CASSQQGPASTDTQYF
>TRBV6-1|TRBJ1-2|.
TGTGCCAGCAGTGAAGCGCTTTGGACAGCCTTCTATGGCTACACCTTC
CASSEALWTAFYGYTF
>TRBV9|TRBJ1-2|TRBD1
TGTGCCAGCAGCGTACAGGGGGCGTGGGGATATGGCTACACCTTC
CASSVQGAWGYGYTF
>TRBV24-1|TRBJ2-1|.
TGTGCCACCAGCGGGGACTTACTCAATGAGCAGTTCTTC
CATSGDLLNEQFF
>TRBV24-1|TRBJ2-2|TRBD2
TGTGCCACCAGTGGTTTAGGGGCGGGAGCGCCGAACACCGGGGAGCTGTTTTTT
CATSGLGAGAPNTGELFF
>TRBV7-9|TRBJ1-4|.
TGTGCCAGCAGCTTAGCATTACGACAGGTTAATGAAAAACTGTTTTTT
CASSLALRQVNEKLFF
>TRBV11-2|TRBJ2-7|TRBD1
TGTGCCAGCAGCTCGACAGGGGTAGGCGAGCAGTACTTC
CASSSTGVGEQYF